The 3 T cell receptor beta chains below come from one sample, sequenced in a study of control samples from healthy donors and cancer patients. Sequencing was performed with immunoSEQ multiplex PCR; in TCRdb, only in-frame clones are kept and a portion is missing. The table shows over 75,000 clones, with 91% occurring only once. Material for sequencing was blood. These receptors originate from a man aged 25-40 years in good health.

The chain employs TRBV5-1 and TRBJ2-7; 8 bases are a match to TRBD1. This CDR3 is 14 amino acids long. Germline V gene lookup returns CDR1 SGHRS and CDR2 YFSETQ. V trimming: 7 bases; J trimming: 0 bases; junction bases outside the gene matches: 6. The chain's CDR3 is CASGRTGTSYEQYF. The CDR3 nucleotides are TGCGCCAGCGGGAGGACAGGGACCTCCTACGAGCAGTACTTC.

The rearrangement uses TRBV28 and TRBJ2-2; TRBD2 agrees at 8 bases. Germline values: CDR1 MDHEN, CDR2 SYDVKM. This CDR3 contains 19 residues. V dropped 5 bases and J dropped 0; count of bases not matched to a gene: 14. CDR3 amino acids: CASSPLWAGGATNTGELFF. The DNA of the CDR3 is TGTGCCAGCAGTCCTCTGTGGGCCGGGGGGGCGACGAACACCGGGGAGCTGTTTTTT. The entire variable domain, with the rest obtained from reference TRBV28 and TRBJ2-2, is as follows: DVKVTQSSRYLVKRTGEKVFLECVQDMDHENMFWYRQDPGLGLRLIYFSYDVKMKEKGDIPEGYSVSREKKERFSLILESASTNQTSMYLCASSPLWAGGATNTGELFFGEGSRLTVL.

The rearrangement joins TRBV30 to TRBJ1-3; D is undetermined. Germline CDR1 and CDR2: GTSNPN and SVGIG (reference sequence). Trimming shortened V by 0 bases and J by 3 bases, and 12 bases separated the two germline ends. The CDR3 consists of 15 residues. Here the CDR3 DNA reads TGTGCCTGGAGTGTCTCAGGATTGGGTGGAAACACCATATATTTT. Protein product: CAWSVSGLGGNTIYF.